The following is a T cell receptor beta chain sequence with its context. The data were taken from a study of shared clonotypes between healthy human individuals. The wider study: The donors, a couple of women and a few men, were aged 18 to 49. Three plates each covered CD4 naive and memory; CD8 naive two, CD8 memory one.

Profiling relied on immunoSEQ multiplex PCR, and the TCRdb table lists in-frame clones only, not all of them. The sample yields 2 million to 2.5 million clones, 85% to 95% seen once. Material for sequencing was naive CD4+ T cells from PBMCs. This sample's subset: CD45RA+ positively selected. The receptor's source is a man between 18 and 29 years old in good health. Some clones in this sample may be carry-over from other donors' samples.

The DNA for the CDR3 is TGTGCCACCTCGGGTACGGTCAATCAGCCCCAGCATTTT. Its translation: CATSGTVNQPQHF. The genes are TRBV15 and TRBJ1-5; D is uncertain. Trimming shortened V by 8 bases and J by 3 bases, and 11 bases separated the two germline ends. The CDR3 sequence is 13 residues long. Per the germline V gene, CDR1 is LNHNV and CDR2 is YYDKDF (reference sequence).